This T cell receptor beta chain was recorded in a study of T cells in Graves' hyperthyroidism and ophthalmopathy. The CDR3 spans 16 residues. Germline CDR1 and CDR2: SQVTM and ANQGSEA. Trimming cost V 1 base and J 3 bases; bases outside gene matches: 11. Study-wide findings and caveats: In the blood, most expanded thyroid clonotypes above 0.001 appeared as well. By a 13 V-J model, ophthalmopathy was set apart from stable hyperthyroidism.

Uncontrolled infection, other autoimmune disease, pregnancy or lactation barred patients from enrollment. Diagnosing involved the use of clinical symptoms, serum thyroxine and TRAb, thyroid ultrasound and orbital computed tomography. Amplification of TCR beta CDR3 regions used RNA as the template. The TCR CDR3 first-round RT-PCR relied on the HTBI primer set. MiXCR, applied by TCRdb to the multiplex PCR reads, yields one record per CDR3 protein. Among hundreds of thousands of distinct CDR3 sequences, 45% were seen once, and the ten largest hold less than 9%. Points on this clonotype: The antigen is undetermined.

This clonotype originated in an adult man with Graves' disease, either hyperthyroidism or ophthalmopathy (not recorded which). The chain is built from TRBV29-1 and TRBJ1-2; 7 bases agree with TRBD1. Material: peripheral blood or thyroid tissue (not recorded which). CDR3 DNA sequence: TGCAGCGTTGAAGTCGGCCGGGACAGCGAATACTATGGCTACACCTTC. Translating gives CSVEVGRDSEYYGYTF. Full variable domain (remainder filled in from reference TRBV29-1 and TRBJ1-2): SAVISQKPSRDICQRGTSLTIQCQVDSQVTMMFWYRQQPGQSLTLIATANQGSEATYESGFVIDKFPISRPNLTFSTLTVSNMSPEDSSIYLCSVEVGRDSEYYGYTFGSGTRLTVV.